This is a list of T cell receptor beta chains from one sample in a study of cytomegalovirus exposure and HLA in healthy donors. Sequencing used immunoSEQ multiplex PCR; TCRdb keeps in-frame clones, though not all of them. The table records roughly 120,000 clones, approximately 77% of them present only once. The sample was PBMCs. The receptors come from a man aged 50-59 years in good health and CMV-seropositive. Both conserved end residues are part of each CDR3. Each record gives: clone size, V gene, J gene, D gene, CDR3 protein, CDR3 DNA. The D gene is left open where the match is weak. Clone size is not always given. Where it is, it says once, few, many or a class for expanded clones.

>NA|TRBV5-6|TRBJ1-1|NA
CASSLEGGGTEAFF
TGTGCCAGCAGCTTGGAGGGGGGGGGCACTGAAGCTTTCTTT
>NA|TRBV30|TRBJ1-6|NA
CAWSVRSSSTTRSPLHF
TGTGCCTGGAGTGTACGGTCATCCTCTACCACGAGGTCCCCCCTCCACTTT
>NA|TRBV9|TRBJ1-3|NA
CASSADSHSGNTIYF
TGTGCCAGCAGCGCCGACAGCCACTCTGGAAACACCATATATTTT
>NA|TRBV7-9|TRBJ2-5|NA
CASSLGGTQTQYF
TGTGCCAGCAGCTTAGGGGGGACACAGACCCAGTACTTC
>NA|TRBV29-1|TRBJ2-7|TRBD1
CSVSGGIYEQYF
TGCAGCGTTTCAGGGGGCATCTACGAGCAGTACTTC
>few|TRBV6-1|TRBJ1-4|NA
CASIRGREGEKLFF
TGTGCCAGCATCAGGGGACGGGAGGGAGAAAAACTGTTTTTT
>NA|TRBV6-5|TRBJ2-5|TRBD1
CASSWGQQETQYF
TGTGCCAGCAGCTGGGGACAGCAAGAGACCCAGTACTTC
>NA|TRBV19|TRBJ1-1|NA
CASSTQGLGTEAFF
TGTGCCAGTAGTACCCAGGGTCTCGGCACTGAAGCTTTCTTT
>NA|TRBV5-8|TRBJ1-1|NA
CASSLRGNTEAFF
TGTGCCAGCAGCCTAAGGGGGAACACTGAAGCTTTCTTT
>once|TRBV18|TRBJ2-1|NA
CASSLTQGGNEQFF
TGTGCCAGCTCACTTACCCAAGGGGGCAATGAGCAGTTCTTC
>NA|TRBV10-3|TRBJ1-2|TRBD1
CANQTGDGYTF
TGTGCCAACCAGACAGGGGACGGCTACACCTTC
>few|TRBV6-1|TRBJ2-7|TRBD2
CASRLGGSSYEQYF
TGTGCCAGCAGGTTAGGCGGGAGCTCCTACGAGCAGTACTTC
>NA|TRBV30|TRBJ1-6|NA
CALEGVGSYNSPLHF
TGTGCCCTTGAGGGGGTCGGCTCGTATAATTCACCCCTCCACTTT
>NA|TRBV6-5|TRBJ1-2|TRBD1
CASSTTGGTNYGYTF
TGTGCCAGCAGTACTACAGGGGGGACTAACTATGGCTACACCTTC
>few|TRBV6-5|TRBJ1-6|NA
CASSYSGQFNNSPLHF
TGTGCCAGCAGTTACTCAGGACAGTTTAATAATTCACCCCTCCACTTT
>NA|TRBV4-1|TRBJ2-5|NA
CASSQAGEETQYF
TGCGCCAGCAGCCAAGCGGGAGAAGAGACCCAGTACTTC